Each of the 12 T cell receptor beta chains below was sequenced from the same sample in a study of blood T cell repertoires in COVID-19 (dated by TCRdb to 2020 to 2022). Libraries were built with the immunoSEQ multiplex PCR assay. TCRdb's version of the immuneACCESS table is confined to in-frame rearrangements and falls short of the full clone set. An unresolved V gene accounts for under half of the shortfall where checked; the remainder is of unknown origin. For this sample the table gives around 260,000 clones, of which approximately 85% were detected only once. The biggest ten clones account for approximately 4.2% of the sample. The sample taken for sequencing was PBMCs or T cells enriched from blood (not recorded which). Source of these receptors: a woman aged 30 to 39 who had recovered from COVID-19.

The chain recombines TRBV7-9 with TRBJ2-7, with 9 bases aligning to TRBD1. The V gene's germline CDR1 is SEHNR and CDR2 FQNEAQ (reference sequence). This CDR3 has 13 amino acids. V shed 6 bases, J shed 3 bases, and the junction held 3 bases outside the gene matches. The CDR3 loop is CASRGQGGYEQYF. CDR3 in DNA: TGTGCCAGCAGGGGACAGGGTGGCTACGAGCAGTACTTC.

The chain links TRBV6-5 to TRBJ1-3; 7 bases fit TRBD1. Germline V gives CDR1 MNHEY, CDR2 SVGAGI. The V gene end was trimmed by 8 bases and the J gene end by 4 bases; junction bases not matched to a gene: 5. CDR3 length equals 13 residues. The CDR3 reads CASGTGQGNTIYF. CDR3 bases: TGTGCCAGCGGAACGGGACAGGGAAACACCATATATTTT.

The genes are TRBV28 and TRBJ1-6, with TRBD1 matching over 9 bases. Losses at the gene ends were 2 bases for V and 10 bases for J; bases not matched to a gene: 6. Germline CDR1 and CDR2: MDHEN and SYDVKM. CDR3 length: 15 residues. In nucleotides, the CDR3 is TGTGCCAGCAGTTTAGTGGGACAGGGACACTCACCCCTCCACTTT. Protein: CASSLVGQGHSPLHF.

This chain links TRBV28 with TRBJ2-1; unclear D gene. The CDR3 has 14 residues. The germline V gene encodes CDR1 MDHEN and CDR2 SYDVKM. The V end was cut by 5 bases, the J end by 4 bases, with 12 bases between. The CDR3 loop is CASSRMARYNEQFF. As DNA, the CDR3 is TGTGCCAGCAGTCGTATGGCCCGTTACAATGAGCAGTTCTTC.

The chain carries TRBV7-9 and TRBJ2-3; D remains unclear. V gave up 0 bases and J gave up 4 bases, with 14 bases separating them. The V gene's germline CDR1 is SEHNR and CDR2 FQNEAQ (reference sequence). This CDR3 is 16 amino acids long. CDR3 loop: CASSLALISVADTQYF. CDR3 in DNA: TGTGCCAGCAGCTTAGCGCTAATTTCGGTTGCAGATACGCAGTATTTT.

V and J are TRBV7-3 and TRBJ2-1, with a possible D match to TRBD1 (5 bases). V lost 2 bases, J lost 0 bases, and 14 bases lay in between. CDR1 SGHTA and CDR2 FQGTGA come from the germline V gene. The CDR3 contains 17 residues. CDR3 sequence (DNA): TGTGCCAGCAGCTTATTGGCAGGGATCAGCTCCTACAATGAGCAGTTCTTC. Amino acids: CASSLLAGISSYNEQFF.

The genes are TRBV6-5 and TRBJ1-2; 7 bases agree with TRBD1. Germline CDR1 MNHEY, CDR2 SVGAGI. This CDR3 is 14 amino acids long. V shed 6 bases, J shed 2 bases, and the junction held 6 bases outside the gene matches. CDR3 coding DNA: TGTGCCAGCAGGAAGACGACAGGGAACTATGGCTACACCTTC. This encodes CASRKTTGNYGYTF.

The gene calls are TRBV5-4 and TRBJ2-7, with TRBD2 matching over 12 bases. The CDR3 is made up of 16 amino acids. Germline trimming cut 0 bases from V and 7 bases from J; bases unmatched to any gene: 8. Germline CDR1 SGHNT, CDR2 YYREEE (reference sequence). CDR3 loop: CASSLATGLAGLEQYF. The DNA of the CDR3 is TGTGCCAGCAGCTTGGCCACGGGACTAGCGGGTCTTGAGCAGTACTTC.

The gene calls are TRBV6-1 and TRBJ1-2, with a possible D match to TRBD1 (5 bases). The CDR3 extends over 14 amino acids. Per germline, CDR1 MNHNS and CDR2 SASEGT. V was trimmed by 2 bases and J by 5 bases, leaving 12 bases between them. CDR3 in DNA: TGTGCCAGCAGTGAAAACGAGCAGGGATATGGCTACACCTTC. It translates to CASSENEQGYGYTF.

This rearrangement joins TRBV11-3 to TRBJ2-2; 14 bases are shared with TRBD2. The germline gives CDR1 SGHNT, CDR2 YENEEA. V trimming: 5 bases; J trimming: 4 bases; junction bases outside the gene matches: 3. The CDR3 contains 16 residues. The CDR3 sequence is CASSPGTSGSTGELFF. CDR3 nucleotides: TGTGCCAGCAGCCCAGGGACTAGCGGGAGCACCGGGGAGCTGTTTTTT.

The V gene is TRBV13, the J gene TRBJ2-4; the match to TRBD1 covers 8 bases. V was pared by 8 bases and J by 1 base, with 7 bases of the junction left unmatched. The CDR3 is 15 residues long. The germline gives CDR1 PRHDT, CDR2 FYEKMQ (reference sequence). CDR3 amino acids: CASADGQGAKNIQYF. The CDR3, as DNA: TGTGCCAGCGCCGACGGACAGGGCGCCAAAAACATTCAGTACTTC.

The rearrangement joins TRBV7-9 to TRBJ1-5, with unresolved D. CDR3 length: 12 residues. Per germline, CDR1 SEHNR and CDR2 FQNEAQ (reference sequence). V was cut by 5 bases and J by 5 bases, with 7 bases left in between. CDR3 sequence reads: CASSLAHQPQHF. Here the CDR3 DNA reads TGTGCCAGCAGCCTGGCCCATCAGCCCCAGCATTTT. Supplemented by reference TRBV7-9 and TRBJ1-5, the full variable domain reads DTGVSQNPRHKITKRGQNVTFRCDPISEHNRLYWYRQTLGQGPEFLTYFQNEAQLEKSRLLSDRFSAERPKGSFSTLEIQRTEQGDSAMYLCASSLAHQPQHFGDGTRLSIL.